This T cell receptor beta chain was captured in a study of shared T cell receptors in the human thymus. The method was immunoSEQ multiplex PCR; TCRdb's version includes in-frame clones alone and lacks a portion of them. The sample carries about 660,000 clones, 88% recorded once. The CDR3 has 13 amino acids. Germline CDR1 reads MGHRA; CDR2 reads YSYEKL. With 4 bases removed from V and 8 bases from J, the gap between germline ends came to 12 bases. Another study also made use of these data, one on human thymus T cells.

This clonotype was sampled from a boy younger than two with a congenital heart defect. The V gene is TRBV4-1, the J gene TRBJ1-5; TRBD1 is a possible D gene (5 bases). The sequencing sample was made of thymocytes. CDR3 loop: CASSLPGGEPQHF. The CDR3 region has the DNA TGCGCCAGCAGCCTCCCGGGGGGGGAGCCCCAGCATTTT.